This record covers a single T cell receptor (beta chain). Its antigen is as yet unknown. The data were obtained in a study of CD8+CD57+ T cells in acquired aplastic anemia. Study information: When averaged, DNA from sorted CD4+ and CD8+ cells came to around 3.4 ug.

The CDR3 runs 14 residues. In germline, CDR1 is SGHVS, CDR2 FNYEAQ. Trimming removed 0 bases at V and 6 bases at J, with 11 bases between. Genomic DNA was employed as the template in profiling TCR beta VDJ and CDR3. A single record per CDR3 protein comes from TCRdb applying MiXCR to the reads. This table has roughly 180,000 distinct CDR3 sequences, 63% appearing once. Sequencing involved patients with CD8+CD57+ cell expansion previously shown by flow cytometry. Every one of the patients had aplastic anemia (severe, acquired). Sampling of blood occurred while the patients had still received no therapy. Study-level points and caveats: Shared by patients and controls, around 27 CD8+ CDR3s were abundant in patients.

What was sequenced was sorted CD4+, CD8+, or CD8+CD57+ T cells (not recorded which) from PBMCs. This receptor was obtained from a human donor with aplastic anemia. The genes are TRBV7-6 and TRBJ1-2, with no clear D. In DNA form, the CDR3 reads TGTGCCAGCAGCTTAGCGCCCTCGCTGGATGGCTACACCTTC. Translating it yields CASSLAPSLDGYTF.